This T cell receptor (beta chain) stems from a study of CD8+ T cells in alopecia areata. Study-level points and caveats: Especially in alopecia totalis/universalis, lesional scalp showed greater clonality than normal scalp did.

cDNA prepared by RNA extraction and subsequent reverse transcription served as the template for sequencing. Produced via immunoSEQ multiplex PCR; TCRdb's table is partial and in-frame only. The sample has about 200,000 clones, about 56% seen once. Germline V gives CDR1 MNHEY, CDR2 SMNVEV (reference sequence). The CDR3 runs to 14 residues. Trimming took 6 bases from V and 1 from J, leaving 13 bases between them. Notes on this clone: Its antigen is as yet unknown.

The sample was CD8+ T cells sorted from blood. The rearrangement joins TRBV27 to TRBJ2-7, with a tentative D call TRBD2 (6 bases). This clonotype originated in a human donor in good health. The CDR3 bases are TGTGCCAGCAGCCCTGGGGCGGGGTCCTACGAGCAGTACTTC. This translates into CASSPGAGSYEQYF.